The subject of this entry is one T cell receptor (beta chain). Its antigen remains unknown. TCRdb's table, derived via immunoSEQ multiplex PCR, lists solely in-frame clones and lacks some. The data contain approximately 28,000 clones, 80% to 85% of them singletons. V lost 4 bases and J 2 bases, leaving 10 bases between the germline ends. Germline V gene lookup returns CDR1 SGHRS and CDR2 YFSETQ. The CDR3 covers 13 residues. The data were obtained in a study of T cells in localized non-small cell lung cancer. The study's findings and limits: Highest T cell clonality was seen in uninvolved adjacent lung, surpassing that measured in tumor. The study linked higher blood T cell density to longer overall survival. Adjacent lung had a median approximately 50 of the 100 largest tumor clones.

The sequencing here drew on peripheral blood mononuclear cells, taken before any cancer treatment. The receptor was derived from a man aged 35-69 years with stage III lung adenocarcinoma. V gene TRBV5-1 combines with J gene TRBJ2-7; D gene ambiguous. In DNA form, the CDR3 reads TGCGCCAGCAGCCCCCAAGGCACCTACGAGCAGTACGTC. Translated, it gives CASSPQGTYEQYV.